Below are 16 T cell receptor beta chains sequenced from a single sample in a study of T-cell reconstitution after alpha-beta-depleted transplantation in children. The TCRbeta library was prepared with unique molecular identifiers. A single record per CDR3 protein comes from TCRdb applying MiXCR to the PCR reads. Among about 580,000 distinct CDR3 sequences listed, roughly 23% were seen once. Sequenced here: PBMCs, mostly from graft donor cells, sampled 360 days after TCRalphabeta/CD19-depleted stem cell transplant. These receptor sequences come from a boy less than two years old who had a stem cell transplant for acute myeloid leukemia, so the T cells may come from the graft donor.

This chain uses TRBV5-5 with TRBJ2-2; 8 nucleotides agree with TRBD1. CDR3 size: 16 residues. V was clipped by 2 bases and J by 6 bases; unmatched bases: 9. Germline V gene data show CDR1 as SGHKS and CDR2 as YYEKEE (reference sequence). CDR3 loop: CASSFGTGGAPGELFF. CDR3 DNA: TGTGCCAGCAGCTTTGGGACAGGTGGGGCTCCCGGGGAGCTGTTTTTT.

The chain uses TRBV7-2 and TRBJ2-7; TRBD2 matches 11 bases. This CDR3 has 15 amino acids. Germline CDR1 reads SGHTA; CDR2 reads FQGNSA. Trimming took 5 bases from V and 7 from J; bases not matched to a gene: 10. Here the CDR3 reads CASSPDSGGAMEQYF. The CDR3 DNA is TGTGCCAGCAGCCCGGATAGCGGGGGGGCTATGGAGCAGTACTTC.

This clonotype has a count of ten or more. The rearrangement uses TRBV14 and TRBJ2-6, with D perhaps TRBD2 (5 bases). The ends were cut back, 4 bases at V and 4 bases at J, with 14 bases in the middle. The CDR3 sequence is 16 residues long. Germline assignment: CDR1 SGHDN and CDR2 FVKESK. Here the CDR3 reads CASSLPGRVGANVLTF. The CDR3 DNA reads as TGTGCCAGCAGCCTACCTGGGCGGGTAGGGGCCAACGTCCTGACTTTC.

This clonotype has ten or more counts. The V gene is TRBV6-2 or TRBV6-3, the J gene TRBJ2-7, with D unclear. Germline-derived CDR1 and CDR2 are MNHEY and SVGEGT. V was clipped by 5 bases and J by 3 bases, with 14 bases between them. This CDR3 comprises 14 residues. CDR3 sequence: CASSKLDEDYEQYF. The CDR3 region has the DNA TGTGCCAGCAGTAAATTAGACGAAGACTACGAGCAGTACTTC.

The rearrangement joins TRBV27 to TRBJ2-3; 10 nucleotides align to TRBD2. Germline CDR1 reads MNHEY; CDR2 reads SMNVEV (reference sequence). This CDR3 comprises 15 residues. V dropped 6 bases and J dropped 2; count of bases not matched to a gene: 5. The CDR3 protein is CASRPLAGVTDTQYF. The CDR3 nucleotides read TGTGCCAGCAGGCCGCTAGCGGGGGTCACAGATACGCAGTATTTT.

This clonotype has only a few counts. The chain recombines TRBV20-1 with TRBJ1-1, with TRBD1 identical over 9 bases. The CDR3 sequence is 16 residues long. Trimming took 4 bases from V and 0 from J; bases not matched to a gene: 9. The V gene's germline CDR1 is DFQATT and CDR2 SNEGSKA (reference sequence). The chain's CDR3 is CSATYGQGSLNTEAFF. The CDR3 nucleotides read TGCAGTGCTACCTATGGACAGGGGTCCTTGAACACTGAAGCTTTCTTT.

For the CDR3, the DNA is TGTGCCAGCAGTTACGGGAGCTATGGGACCCAGTACTTC. Its translation is CASSYGSYGTQYF. This rearrangement joins TRBV6-5 to TRBJ2-5, with D perhaps TRBD2 (5 bases). V lost 2 bases and J 7 bases, leaving 11 bases between the germline ends. This CDR3 spans 13 amino acids. Germline CDR1 reads MNHEY; CDR2 reads SVGAGI.

This clonotype came up many times. This chain's CDR3 is CASRETTGELFF. The CDR3 nucleotides read TGTGCCAGCCGGGAGACTACCGGGGAGCTGTTTTTT. The chain combines TRBV6-5 with TRBJ2-2, with a weak D call TRBD2 (6 bases). The CDR3 length is 12 residues. Germline V gene sequence: CDR1 MNHEY, CDR2 SVGAGI. Trimming left V 8 bases short and J 5 bases short, with 9 bases between.

For this clonotype: Mismatch with germline at one junction end may stem from a read error. This chain links TRBV12-3 or TRBV12-4 with TRBJ2-2, with TRBD2 as a possible D gene (5 bases). There are 12 residues in the CDR3. CDR3 nucleotide sequence: TGTGCCAGCAGTCTAGCCGGACCGGAGCTGTTTTTT. It yields the protein CASSLAGPELFF.

The chain carries TRBV6-1 and TRBJ2-1; either TRBD1 or TRBD2 may fit D (5 bases each). The CDR3 extends over 15 amino acids. Germline V lookup: CDR1 MNHNS, CDR2 SASEGT. V was cut by 6 bases and J by 10 bases, with 22 bases left in between. The CDR3 DNA sequence: TGTGCCAGCAGCCCAACCCCGGGGCTCCCGCGGGAGCAGTTCTTC. Residues: CASSPTPGLPREQFF.

This clonotype was seen many times. CDR3 DNA: TGTGCCAGCAGTTTGGACTTGAGCACAGATACGCAGTATTTT. This translates into CASSLDLSTDTQYF. This chain joins TRBV12-3 or TRBV12-4 and TRBJ2-3, with D perhaps matching TRBD2 (5 bases). This CDR3 contains 14 residues. V lost 3 bases to trimming and J lost 0 bases, with 7 bases between them.

Here the CDR3 DNA reads TGTGCCAGCAGCTTACCGGGACACTTGAACACTGAAGCTTTCTTT. Translation gives CASSLPGHLNTEAFF. The chain has TRBV11-2 and TRBJ1-1; possibly TRBD1 for D (6 bases). Trimming took off 2 bases at V and 0 bases at J, with 10 bases between the two ends. This CDR3 has 15 residues. The V gene's germline CDR1 is SGHAT and CDR2 FQNNGV.

This clonotype was counted ten times or more. V gene TRBV20-1 combines with J gene TRBJ2-7; D is ambiguous. The CDR3 consists of 13 residues. In germline, CDR1 is DFQATT, CDR2 SNEGSKA (reference sequence). The germline V and J ends were trimmed by 8 bases and 3 bases, with 17 bases remaining between them. CDR3 protein: CSPTGPKGYEQYV. The CDR3 DNA reads TGCAGTCCCACCGGGCCTAAGGGCTACGAGCAGTACGTC.

The V gene is TRBV10-3, the J gene TRBJ1-5; the match to TRBD1 covers 9 bases. The CDR3 runs 16 residues. V lost 1 base, J lost 3 bases, and 4 bases stayed unmatched. Germline V CDR1 and CDR2: ENHRY, SYGVKD. The CDR3 DNA follows: TGTGCCATCAGTGAGTTTGGACAGGGGTCCAATCAGCCCCAGCATTTT. Its translation is CAISEFGQGSNQPQHF.

This rearrangement joins TRBV20-1 to TRBJ2-7; 11 bases map to TRBD1. The CDR3 has 13 amino acids. Unmatched junction bases numbered 8, after V lost 8 bases and J lost 5 bases. The germline CDR1 and CDR2 sequences are DFQATT and SNEGSKA (reference sequence). CDR3 protein: CSPHRTGGDEQYV. The CDR3 DNA sequence: TGCAGTCCTCATCGGACAGGGGGCGACGAGCAGTACGTC.

There are a few counts of this clonotype. The V gene is TRBV7-2, the J gene TRBJ2-5, with TRBD1 matching 7 bases. Germline V gene data show CDR1 as SGHTA and CDR2 as FQGNSA. This CDR3 contains 15 residues. Trimming cost V 4 bases and J 0 bases; bases outside gene matches: 5. CDR3 bases: TGTGCCAGCAGCTCGACAGGGCAGTACCAAGAGACCCAGTACTTC. Translated, it gives CASSSTGQYQETQYF.